This T cell receptor (beta chain) was found in a study of CD8 T cells in ankylosing spondylitis. General observations from the study: Relatively rare in peripheral blood, disease-linked clones were also CD8+. Ankylosing spondylitis blood appeared to carry a characteristic TCR beta motif of several highly homologous variants. Matched ankylosing spondylitis synovial fluid reportedly showed significant enrichment of disease-linked clones.

Ten or more counts support this clonotype. Its matching antigen is unknown. This CDR3 spans 12 amino acids. Trimming at V came to 5 bases and at J to 10 bases, leaving 6 bases not matched to a gene. TCRdb reanalysed the 5' RACE reads using MiXCR and keeps one entry per CDR3 protein. The repertoire holds 200,000 to 250,000 distinct CDR3 sequences, with about 11% as singletons. This rearrangement joins TRBV12-3 or TRBV12-4 to TRBJ1-2; 8 bases fit TRBD1. The clonotype originates from a male donor with ankylosing spondylitis or in good health (not recorded which). The sequenced sample was blood, either unsorted or a sorted T cell fraction (not recorded which). DNA for the CDR3: TGTGCCAGCAGTCTACAGGGGGAAGACTACACCTTC. Protein product: CASSLQGEDYTF.